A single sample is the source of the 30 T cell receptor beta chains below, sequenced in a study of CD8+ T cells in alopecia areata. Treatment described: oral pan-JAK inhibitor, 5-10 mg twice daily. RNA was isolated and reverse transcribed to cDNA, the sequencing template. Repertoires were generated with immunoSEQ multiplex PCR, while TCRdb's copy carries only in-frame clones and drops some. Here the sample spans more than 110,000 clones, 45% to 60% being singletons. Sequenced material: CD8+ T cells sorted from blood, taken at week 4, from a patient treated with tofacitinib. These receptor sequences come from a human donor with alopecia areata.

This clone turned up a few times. In DNA form, the CDR3 reads TGTGCCAGCAGCTTTGTCTCAGATACGCAGTATTTT. This codes for CASSFVSDTQYF. The rearrangement links TRBV11-2 to TRBJ2-3; D is ambiguous. CDR3 size: 12 residues. Germline V lookup: CDR1 SGHAT, CDR2 FQNNGV. V was cut by 3 bases and J by 4 bases, with 5 bases left in between.

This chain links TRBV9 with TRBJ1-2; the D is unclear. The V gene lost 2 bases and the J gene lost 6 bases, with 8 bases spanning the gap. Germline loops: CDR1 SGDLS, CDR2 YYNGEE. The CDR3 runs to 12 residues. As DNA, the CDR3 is TGTGCCAGCAGCGTTCAAGGAGATGGCTACACCTTC. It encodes CASSVQGDGYTF. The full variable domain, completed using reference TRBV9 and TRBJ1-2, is DSGVTQTPKHLITATGQRVTLRCSPRSGDLSVYWYQQSLDQGLQFLIQYYNGEERAKGNILERFSAQQFPDLHSELNLSSLELGDSALYFCASSVQGDGYTFGSGTRLTVV.

This CDR3 is CAWSGGVGPDEKLFF. CDR3 sequence (DNA): TGTGCCTGGAGTGGGGGCGTGGGGCCGGATGAAAAACTGTTTTTT. The chain is built from TRBV30 and TRBJ1-4; possible D gene TRBD1, 5 bases. Germline loops: CDR1 GTSNPN, CDR2 SVGIG (reference sequence). Trimming removed 1 base from V and 6 bases from J, with 15 bases in between. The CDR3 sequence is 15 residues long.

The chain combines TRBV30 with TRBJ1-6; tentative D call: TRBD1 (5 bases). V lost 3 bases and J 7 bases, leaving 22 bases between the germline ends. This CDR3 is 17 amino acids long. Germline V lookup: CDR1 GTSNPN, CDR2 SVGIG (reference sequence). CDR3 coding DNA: TGTGCCTGGAGCCCCACCTTGGACCCCAGGGAAAATTCACCCCTCCACTTT. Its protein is CAWSPTLDPRENSPLHF.

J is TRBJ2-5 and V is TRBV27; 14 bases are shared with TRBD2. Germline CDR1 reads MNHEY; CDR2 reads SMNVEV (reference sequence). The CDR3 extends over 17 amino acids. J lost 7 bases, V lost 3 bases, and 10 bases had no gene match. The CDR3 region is CASSFGLAGGKPGTQYF. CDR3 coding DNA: TGTGCCAGCAGTTTTGGACTAGCGGGGGGCAAGCCGGGGACCCAGTACTTC.

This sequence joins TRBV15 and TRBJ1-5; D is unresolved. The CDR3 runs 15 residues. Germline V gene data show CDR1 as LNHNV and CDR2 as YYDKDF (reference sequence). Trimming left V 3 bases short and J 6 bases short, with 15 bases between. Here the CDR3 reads CATSSSPEGRQPQHF. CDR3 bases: TGTGCCACCAGCAGTTCCCCCGAAGGCCGTCAGCCCCAGCATTTT.

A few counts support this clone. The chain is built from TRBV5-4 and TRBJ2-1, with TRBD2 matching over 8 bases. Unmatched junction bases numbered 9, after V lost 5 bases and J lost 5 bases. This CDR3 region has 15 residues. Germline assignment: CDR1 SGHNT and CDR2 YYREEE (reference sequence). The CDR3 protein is CASRRTSFEDNEQFF. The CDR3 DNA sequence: TGTGCCAGCAGAAGGACTAGCTTCGAGGACAATGAGCAGTTCTTC.

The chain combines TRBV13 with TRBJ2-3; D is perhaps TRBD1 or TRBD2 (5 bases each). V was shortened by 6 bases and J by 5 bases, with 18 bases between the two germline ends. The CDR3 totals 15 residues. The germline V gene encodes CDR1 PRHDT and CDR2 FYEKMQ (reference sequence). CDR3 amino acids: CASSTGPRSVDTQYF. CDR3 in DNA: TGTGCCAGCAGTACGGGACCCAGAAGTGTAGATACGCAGTATTTT.

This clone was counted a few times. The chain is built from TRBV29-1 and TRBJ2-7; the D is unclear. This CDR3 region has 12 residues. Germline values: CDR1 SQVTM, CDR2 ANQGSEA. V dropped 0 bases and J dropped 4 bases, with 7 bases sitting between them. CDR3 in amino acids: CSVEDNGYEQYF. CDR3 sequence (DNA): TGCAGCGTTGAAGATAACGGGTACGAGCAGTACTTC.

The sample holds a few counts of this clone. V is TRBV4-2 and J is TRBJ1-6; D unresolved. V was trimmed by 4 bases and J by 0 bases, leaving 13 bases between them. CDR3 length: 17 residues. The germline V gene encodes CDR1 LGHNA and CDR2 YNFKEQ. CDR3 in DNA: TGTGCCAGCAGCCCTTCGCCGTTAAGCTCCTATAATTCACCCCTCCACTTT. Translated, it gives CASSPSPLSSYNSPLHF.

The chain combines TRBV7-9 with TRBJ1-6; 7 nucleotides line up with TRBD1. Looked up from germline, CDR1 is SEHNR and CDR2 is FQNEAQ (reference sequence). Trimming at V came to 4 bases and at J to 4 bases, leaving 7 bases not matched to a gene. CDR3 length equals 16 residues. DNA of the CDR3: TGTGCCAGCAGCTCCAAGACAGGGCAGTATAATTCACCCCTCCACTTT. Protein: CASSSKTGQYNSPLHF. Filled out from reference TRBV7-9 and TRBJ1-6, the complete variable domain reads DTGVSQNPRHKITKRGQNVTFRCDPISEHNRLYWYRQTLGQGPEFLTYFQNEAQLEKSRLLSDRFSAERPKGSFSTLEIQRTEQGDSAMYLCASSSKTGQYNSPLHFGNGTRLTVT.

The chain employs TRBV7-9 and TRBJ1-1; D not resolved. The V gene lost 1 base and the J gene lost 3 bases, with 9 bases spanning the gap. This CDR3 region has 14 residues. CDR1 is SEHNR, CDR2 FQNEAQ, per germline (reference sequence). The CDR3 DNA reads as TGTGCCAGCAGCTTAGAGGACCCTGACACTGAAGCTTTCTTT. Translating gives CASSLEDPDTEAFF.

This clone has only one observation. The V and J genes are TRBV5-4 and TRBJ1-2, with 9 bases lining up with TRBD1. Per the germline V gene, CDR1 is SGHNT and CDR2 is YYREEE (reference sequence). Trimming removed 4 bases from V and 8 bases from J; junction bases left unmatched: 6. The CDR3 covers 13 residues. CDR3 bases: TGTGCCAGCAGCCACACAGGGGGCCTCGGCTACACCTTC. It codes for CASSHTGGLGYTF.

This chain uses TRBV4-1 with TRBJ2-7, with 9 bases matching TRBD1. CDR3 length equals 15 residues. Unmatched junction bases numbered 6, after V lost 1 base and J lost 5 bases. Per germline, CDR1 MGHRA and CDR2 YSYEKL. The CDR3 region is CASSQGWTGDNEQYF. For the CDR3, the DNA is TGCGCCAGCAGCCAAGGATGGACAGGGGATAACGAGCAGTACTTC.

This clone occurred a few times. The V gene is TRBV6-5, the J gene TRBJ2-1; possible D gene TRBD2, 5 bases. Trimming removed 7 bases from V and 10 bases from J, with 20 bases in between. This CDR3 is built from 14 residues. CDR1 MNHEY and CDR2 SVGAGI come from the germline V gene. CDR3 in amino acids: CASTFRLTGGEQFF. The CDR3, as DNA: TGTGCCAGCACCTTTCGGTTGACCGGAGGAGAGCAGTTCTTC.

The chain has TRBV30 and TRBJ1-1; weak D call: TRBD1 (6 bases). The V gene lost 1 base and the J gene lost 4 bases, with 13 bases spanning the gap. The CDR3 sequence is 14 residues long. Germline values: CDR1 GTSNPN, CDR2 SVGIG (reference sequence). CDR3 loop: CAWSGRPRGTEAFF. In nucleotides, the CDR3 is TGTGCCTGGAGTGGACGGCCCAGGGGCACTGAAGCTTTCTTT. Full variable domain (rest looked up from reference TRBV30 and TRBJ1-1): SQTIHQWPATLVQPVGSPLSLECTVEGTSNPNLYWYRQAAGRGLQLLFYSVGIGQISSEVPQNLSASRPQDRQFILSSKKLLLSDSGFYLCAWSGRPRGTEAFFGQGTRLTVV.

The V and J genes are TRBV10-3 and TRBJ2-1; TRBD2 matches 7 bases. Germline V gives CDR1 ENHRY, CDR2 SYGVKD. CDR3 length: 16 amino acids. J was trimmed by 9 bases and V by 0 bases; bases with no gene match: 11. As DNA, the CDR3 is TGTGCCATCAGTGAGTCCAAGGGCCAGGGAGGGCCTGAGCAGTTCTTC. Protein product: CAISESKGQGGPEQFF.

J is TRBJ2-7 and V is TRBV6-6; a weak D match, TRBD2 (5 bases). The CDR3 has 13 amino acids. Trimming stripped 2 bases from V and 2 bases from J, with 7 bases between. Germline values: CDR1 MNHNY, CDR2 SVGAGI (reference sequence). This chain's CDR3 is CASSYDYTYEQYF. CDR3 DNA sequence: TGTGCCAGCAGTTACGACTACACCTACGAGCAGTACTTC.

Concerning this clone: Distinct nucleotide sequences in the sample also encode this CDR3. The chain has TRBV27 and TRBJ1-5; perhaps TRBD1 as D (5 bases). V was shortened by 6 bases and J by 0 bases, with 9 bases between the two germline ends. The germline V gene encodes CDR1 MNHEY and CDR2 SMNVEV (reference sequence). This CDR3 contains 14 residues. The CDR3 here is CASRRGGSNQPQHF. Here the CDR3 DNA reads TGTGCCAGCAGAAGGGGCGGTAGCAATCAGCCCCAGCATTTT.

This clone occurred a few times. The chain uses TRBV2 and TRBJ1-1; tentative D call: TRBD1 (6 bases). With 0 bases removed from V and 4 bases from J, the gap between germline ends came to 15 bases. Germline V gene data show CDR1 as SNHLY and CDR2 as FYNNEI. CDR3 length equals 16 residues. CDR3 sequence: CASSEAKNLRGTEAFF. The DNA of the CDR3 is TGTGCCAGCAGTGAAGCGAAAAACCTCAGGGGCACTGAAGCTTTCTTT.

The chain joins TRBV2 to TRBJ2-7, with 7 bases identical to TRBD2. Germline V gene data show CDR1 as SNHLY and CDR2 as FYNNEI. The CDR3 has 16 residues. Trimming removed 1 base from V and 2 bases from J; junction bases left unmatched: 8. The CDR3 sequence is CASSEGKRGDPYEQYF. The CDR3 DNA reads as TGTGCCAGCAGTGAAGGAAAGCGGGGAGACCCCTACGAGCAGTACTTC. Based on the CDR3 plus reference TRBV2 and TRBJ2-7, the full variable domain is EPEVTQTPSHQVTQMGQEVILRCVPISNHLYFYWYRQILGQKVEFLVSFYNNEISEKSEIFDDQFSVERPDGSNFTLKIRSTKLEDSAMYFCASSEGKRGDPYEQYFGPGTRLTVT.

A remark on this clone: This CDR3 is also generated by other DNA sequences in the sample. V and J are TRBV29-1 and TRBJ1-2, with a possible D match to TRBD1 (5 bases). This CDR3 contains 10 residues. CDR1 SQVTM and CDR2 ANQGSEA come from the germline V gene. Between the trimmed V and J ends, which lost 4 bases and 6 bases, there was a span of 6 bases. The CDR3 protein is CSVAGDGYTF. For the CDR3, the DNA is TGCAGCGTTGCGGGGGATGGCTACACCTTC.

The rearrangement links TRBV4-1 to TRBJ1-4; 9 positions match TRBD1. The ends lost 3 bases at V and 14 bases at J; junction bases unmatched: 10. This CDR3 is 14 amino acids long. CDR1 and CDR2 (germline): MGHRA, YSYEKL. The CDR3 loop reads CASSQKTGGPRLFF. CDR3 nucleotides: TGCGCCAGCAGCCAGAAGACAGGGGGGCCACGTCTGTTTTTT.

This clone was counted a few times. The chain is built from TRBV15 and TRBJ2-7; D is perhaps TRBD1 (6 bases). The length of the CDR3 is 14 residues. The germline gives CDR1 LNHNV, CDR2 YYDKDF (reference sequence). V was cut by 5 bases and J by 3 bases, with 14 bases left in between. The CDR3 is CATSLGHEFYEQYF. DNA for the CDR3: TGTGCCACCAGCTTGGGACATGAATTCTACGAGCAGTACTTC.

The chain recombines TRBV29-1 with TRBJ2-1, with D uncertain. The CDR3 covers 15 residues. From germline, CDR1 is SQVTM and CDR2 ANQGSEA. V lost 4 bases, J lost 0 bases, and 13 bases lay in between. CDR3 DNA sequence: TGCAGCGTTGTGGAAGGGATAAGCTCCTACAATGAGCAGTTCTTC. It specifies CSVVEGISSYNEQFF.

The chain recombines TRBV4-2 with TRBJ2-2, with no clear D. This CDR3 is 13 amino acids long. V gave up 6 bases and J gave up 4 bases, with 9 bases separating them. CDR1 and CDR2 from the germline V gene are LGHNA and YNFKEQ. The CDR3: CASRPLGTGELFF. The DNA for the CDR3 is TGTGCCAGCAGACCACTCGGCACCGGGGAGCTGTTTTTT.

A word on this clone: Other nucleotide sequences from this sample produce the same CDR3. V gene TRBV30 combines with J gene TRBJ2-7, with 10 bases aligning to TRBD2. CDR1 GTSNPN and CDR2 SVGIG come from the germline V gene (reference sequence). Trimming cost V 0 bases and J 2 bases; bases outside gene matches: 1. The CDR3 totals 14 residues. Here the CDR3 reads CAWSVLAGAYEQYF. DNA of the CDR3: TGTGCCTGGAGTGTCCTAGCGGGGGCCTACGAGCAGTACTTC.

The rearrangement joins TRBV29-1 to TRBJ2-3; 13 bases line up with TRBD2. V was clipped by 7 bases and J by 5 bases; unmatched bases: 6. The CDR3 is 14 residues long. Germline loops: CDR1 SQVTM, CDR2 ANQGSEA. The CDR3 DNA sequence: TGCAGCGCCGGACTAGCGGGGGTGGAAGATACGCAGTATTTT. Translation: CSAGLAGVEDTQYF.

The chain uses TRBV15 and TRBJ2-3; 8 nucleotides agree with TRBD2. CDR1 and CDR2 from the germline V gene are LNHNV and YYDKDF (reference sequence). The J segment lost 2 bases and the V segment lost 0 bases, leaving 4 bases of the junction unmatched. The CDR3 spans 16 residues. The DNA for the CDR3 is TGTGCCACCAGCAGAGAGGACGGGGGGGCCACAGATACGCAGTATTTT. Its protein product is CATSREDGGATDTQYF.

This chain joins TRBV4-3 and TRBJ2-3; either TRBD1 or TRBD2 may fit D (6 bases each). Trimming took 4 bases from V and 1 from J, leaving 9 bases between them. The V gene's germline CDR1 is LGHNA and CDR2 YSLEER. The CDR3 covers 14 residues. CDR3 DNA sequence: TGCGCCAGCAGCCTTAGGGGGGGCACAGATACGCAGTATTTT. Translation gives CASSLRGGTDTQYF.